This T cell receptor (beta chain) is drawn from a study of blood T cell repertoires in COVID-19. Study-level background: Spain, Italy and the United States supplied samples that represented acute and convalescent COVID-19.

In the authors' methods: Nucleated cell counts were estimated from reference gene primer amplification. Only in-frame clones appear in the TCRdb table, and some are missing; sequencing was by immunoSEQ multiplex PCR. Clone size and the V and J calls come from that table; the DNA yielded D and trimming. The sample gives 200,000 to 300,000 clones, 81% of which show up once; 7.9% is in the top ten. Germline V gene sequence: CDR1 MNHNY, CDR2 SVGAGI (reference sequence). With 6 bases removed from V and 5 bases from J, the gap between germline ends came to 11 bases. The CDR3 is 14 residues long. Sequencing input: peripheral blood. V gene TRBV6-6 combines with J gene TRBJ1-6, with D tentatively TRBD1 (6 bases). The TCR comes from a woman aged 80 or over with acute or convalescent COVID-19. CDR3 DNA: TGTGCCAGCAGACAGGGTGGCGATAATTCACCCCTCCACTTT. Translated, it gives CASRQGGDNSPLHF.